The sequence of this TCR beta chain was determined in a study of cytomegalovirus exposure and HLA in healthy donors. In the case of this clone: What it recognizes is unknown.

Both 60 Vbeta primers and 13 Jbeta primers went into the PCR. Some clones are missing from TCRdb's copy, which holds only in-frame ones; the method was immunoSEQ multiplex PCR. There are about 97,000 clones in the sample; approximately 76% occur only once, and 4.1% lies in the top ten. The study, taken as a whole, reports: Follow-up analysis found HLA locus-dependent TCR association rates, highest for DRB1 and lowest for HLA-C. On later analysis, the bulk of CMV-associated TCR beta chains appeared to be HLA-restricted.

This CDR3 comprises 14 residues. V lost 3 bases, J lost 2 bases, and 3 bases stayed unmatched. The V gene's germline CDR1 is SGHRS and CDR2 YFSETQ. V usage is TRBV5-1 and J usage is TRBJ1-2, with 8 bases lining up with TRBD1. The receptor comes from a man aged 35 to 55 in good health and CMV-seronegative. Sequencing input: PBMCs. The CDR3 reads CASSSGQANYGYTF. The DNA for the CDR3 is TGCGCCAGCAGCTCGGGACAGGCCAACTATGGCTACACCTTC.